The clone carrying this T cell receptor (beta chain) was detected a few times. These data are taken from a study of blood T cell repertoires in COVID-19. Study as a whole: Samples of COVID-19 (acute and convalescent) were obtained from the United States, Italy and Spain. From T cells, B-cell-depleted T cells, or PBMCs came the material, which was cDNA or gDNA.

The V and J ends lost 2 bases and 8 bases, in that order; junction bases with no gene match: 4. Per the germline V gene, CDR1 is SGHNT and CDR2 is YYREEE (reference sequence). The CDR3 has 14 amino acids. How the authors handled the data: Amplification of reference gene primers was used by the study to estimate nucleated cell counts. The protocol was immunoSEQ multiplex PCR, while the TCRdb copy is restricted to in-frame clones and leaves out a portion. V, J and clone size were drawn from that table, and D and trimming were deduced from the DNA. The sample includes some 350,000 clones, approximately 90% seen only once; the top ten take 2.5% to 4%.

Material: peripheral blood. The chain joins TRBV5-4 to TRBJ1-4; 9 bases agree with TRBD1. This receptor was identified in a woman aged 18-35 years who had recovered from COVID-19. The CDR3 loop is CASSFSGTGEKLFF. The CDR3 region has the DNA TGTGCCAGCAGCTTTTCCGGGACAGGGGAAAAACTGTTTTTT. The full variable domain, with the rest looked up from reference TRBV5-4 and TRBJ1-4, is ETGVTQSPTHLIKTRGQQVTLRCSSQSGHNTVSWYQQALGQGPQFIFQYYREEENGRGNFPPRFSGLQFPNYSSELNVNALELDDSALYLCASSFSGTGEKLFFGSGTQLSVL.